This is a list of T cell receptor beta chains from one sample in a study of blood T cell repertoires in COVID-19. Sequencing used immunoSEQ multiplex PCR; TCRdb keeps in-frame clones, though not all of them. The profile shows approximately 130,000 clones, roughly 86% of them singletons. Sequenced material: peripheral blood. Every receptor here comes from a human donor in a cohort sampled during active COVID-19. The CDR3 runs from the conserved cysteine through the conserved F or W. D genes are given only for firm matches. Clone size, where shown, is once, few, many, or a class for clones that have expanded.

V: TRBV6-5
D: -
J: TRBJ2-7
size: -
CDR3: CASSRPGTYEQYF
DNA: TGTGCCAGCAGTCGTCCGGGAACCTACGAGCAGTACTTC

V: TRBV28
D: TRBD1
J: TRBJ2-7
size: -
CDR3: CASNLGTGNRYEQYF
DNA: TGTGCCAGCAACCTAGGGACAGGGAATCGCTACGAGCAGTACTTC

V: TRBV27
D: TRBD1
J: TRBJ1-2
size: -
CDR3: CASSGVRAGGNYGYTF
DNA: TGTGCCAGCAGTGGCGTGAGGGCAGGGGGAAACTATGGCTACACCTTC

V: TRBV10-3
D: -
J: TRBJ1-5
size: -
CDR3: CAISEAADQPQHF
DNA: TGTGCCATCAGTGAGGCGGCGGATCAGCCCCAGCATTTT

V: TRBV3-1/TRBV3-2
D: -
J: TRBJ2-2
size: -
CDR3: CASSQRESNTGELFF
DNA: TGTGCCAGCAGCCAACGGGAATCGAACACCGGGGAGCTGTTTTTT

V: TRBV30
D: TRBD2
J: TRBJ2-7
size: -
CDR3: CAWSVRRGTTYEQYF
DNA: TGTGCCTGGAGTGTAAGGCGGGGGACGACCTACGAGCAGTACTTC

V: TRBV14
D: -
J: TRBJ2-2
size: -
CDR3: CASSQDQQGSTNTGELFF
DNA: TGTGCCAGCAGCCAAGATCAGCAGGGTTCGACGAACACCGGGGAGCTGTTTTTT

V: TRBV12-3/TRBV12-4
D: -
J: TRBJ1-5
size: -
CDR3: CASSPTGLNPHF
DNA: TGTGCCAGCAGTCCCACAGGGCTCAATCCGCATTTT

V: TRBV5-5
D: -
J: TRBJ2-3
size: -
CDR3: CASSTVPPSTDTQYF
DNA: TGTGCCAGCAGCACTGTGCCTCCTAGCACAGATACGCAGTATTTT

V: TRBV19
D: TRBD1
J: TRBJ1-6
size: -
CDR3: CASGDSQNSPLHF
DNA: TGTGCCAGTGGGGACAGCCAAAATTCACCCCTCCACTTT

V: TRBV19
D: TRBD2
J: TRBJ2-2
size: -
CDR3: CASKTGLAGGNDPGELFF
DNA: TGTGCCAGTAAAACGGGACTAGCGGGGGGGAACGACCCCGGGGAGCTGTTTTTT

V: TRBV3-1/TRBV3-2
D: TRBD1
J: TRBJ1-4
size: -
CDR3: CASSHATGGNNEKLFF
DNA: TGTGCCAGCAGCCATGCTACAGGGGGCAACAATGAAAAACTGTTTTTT

V: TRBV6-2/TRBV6-3
D: -
J: TRBJ1-5
size: -
CDR3: CASSYRPEQPQHF
DNA: TGTGCCAGCAGTTACCGACCGGAGCAGCCCCAGCATTTT

V: TRBV3-1/TRBV3-2
D: -
J: TRBJ1-3
size: -
CDR3: CASSQLTEGSGNTIYF
DNA: TGTGCCAGCAGCCAACTTACAGAGGGATCTGGAAACACCATATATTTT

V: TRBV2
D: TRBD1
J: TRBJ1-3
size: few
CDR3: CASSASPGQGRDTIYF
DNA: TGTGCCAGCAGTGCCTCCCCAGGACAGGGGAGGGACACCATATATTTT

V: TRBV3-1/TRBV3-2
D: TRBD2
J: TRBJ2-7
size: -
CDR3: CASSARLAGGPYEQYF
DNA: TGTGCCAGCAGCGCAAGACTAGCGGGGGGACCCTACGAGCAGTACTTC